The 24 T cell receptor beta chains below all came from one sample that was sequenced in a study of cytomegalovirus exposure and HLA in healthy donors. PCR involved 60 Vbeta and 13 Jbeta primers. The method was immunoSEQ multiplex PCR; TCRdb's version includes in-frame clones alone and lacks a portion of them. The data hold roughly 180,000 clones, with about 80% observed a single time. The sequenced material came from PBMCs. Receptor source: a man aged 25-45 years in good health and CMV-seronegative.

The CDR3 coding sequence is TGTGCCAGCAGCTCCCCCCCGGGGGGGCAGTACTTC. Translated, it gives CASSSPPGGQYF. This sequence joins TRBV7-2 and TRBJ2-7; 7 bases align to TRBD2. The CDR3 is 12 residues long. Germline V gene lookup returns CDR1 SGHTA and CDR2 FQGNSA. V shed 4 bases and J 9 bases; nucleotides not matched to a gene: 6.

In nucleotides, the CDR3 is TGCGCCAGCAGCTCCACAGGGGCCGGAGCTTTCTTT. This codes for CASSSTGAGAFF. J is TRBJ1-1 and V is TRBV5-1, with 7 bases lining up with TRBD1. J was trimmed by 10 bases and V by 3 bases; bases with no gene match: 6. CDR1 and CDR2 from the germline V gene are SGHRS and YFSETQ. This CDR3 is 12 amino acids long.

In this sample, this clone turned up a few times. The chain is built from TRBV7-9 and TRBJ1-1, with unresolved D. This CDR3 has 12 residues. Germline V gene sequence: CDR1 SEHNR, CDR2 FQNEAQ (reference sequence). V was trimmed by 7 bases and J by 4 bases, leaving 10 bases between them. CDR3 bases: TGTGCCAGCAATGGGGAGATCACTGAAGCTTTCTTT. Encoded protein: CASNGEITEAFF.

The chain joins TRBV6-1 to TRBJ2-2; 10 bases are a match to TRBD2. Looked up from germline, CDR1 is MNHNS and CDR2 is SASEGT. The length of the CDR3 is 15 residues. The trim removed 6 bases at V and 4 bases at J, leaving 5 bases unmatched. The chain's CDR3 is CASRGTSVFTGELFF. CDR3 sequence (DNA): TGTGCCAGCAGGGGGACTAGCGTTTTCACCGGGGAGCTGTTTTTT.

The gene calls are TRBV7-2 and TRBJ2-2; the match to TRBD2 covers 11 bases. CDR3 length equals 17 residues. With 1 base clipped from V and 2 bases from J, the junction kept 3 bases outside the gene matches. Germline V gives CDR1 SGHTA, CDR2 FQGNSA. CDR3 sequence (DNA): TGTGCCAGCAGCTTAGTGGGGACTAGCGGAAACACCGGGGAGCTGTTTTTT. This encodes CASSLVGTSGNTGELFF. Drawing the rest from reference TRBV7-2 and TRBJ2-2, the complete variable domain is GAGVSQSPSNKVTEKGKDVELRCDPISGHTALYWYRQSLGQGLEFLIYFQGNSAPDKSGLPSDRFSAERTGGSVSTLTIQRTQQEDSAVYLCASSLVGTSGNTGELFFGEGSRLTVL.

This CDR3 is CASSTVGDSYGYTF. Here the CDR3 DNA reads TGTGCCAGCAGTACTGTGGGGGACAGCTATGGCTACACCTTC. V gene TRBV28 combines with J gene TRBJ1-2; TRBD1 matches 7 bases. With 5 bases clipped from V and 4 bases from J, the junction kept 7 bases outside the gene matches. The CDR3 is 14 amino acids. Germline values: CDR1 MDHEN, CDR2 SYDVKM.

The genes are TRBV6-5 and TRBJ2-5; the D gene is possibly TRBD2 (6 bases). Germline V gene data show CDR1 as MNHEY and CDR2 as SVGAGI. V dropped 0 bases and J dropped 5 bases, with 7 bases sitting between them. This CDR3 has 13 residues. CDR3 sequence reads: CASSYSLAETQYF. The DNA for the CDR3 is TGTGCCAGCAGTTACTCCCTAGCGGAGACCCAGTACTTC.

A word on this clone: A read error may account for a junction end that differs from germline. This chain links TRBV18 with TRBJ1-1; tentative D call: TRBD1 (6 bases). The length of the CDR3 is 13 residues. Germline loops: CDR1 KGHSH, CDR2 LQKENI. CDR3 coding DNA: TGTACCAGCTCACCTAAGGGGGACACTGAAGCTTTCTTT. Residues: CTSSPKGDTEAFF.

As concerns this clone: The same CDR3 can be traced to other DNA sequences in this sample. The chain joins TRBV28 to TRBJ1-4; 7 nucleotides match TRBD1. Germline loops: CDR1 MDHEN, CDR2 SYDVKM. This CDR3 contains 14 residues. With 5 bases clipped from V and 8 bases from J, the junction kept 8 bases outside the gene matches. CDR3 nucleotide sequence: TGTGCCAGCAGTCCGGGACAGCCCCCCGAAAAACTGTTTTTT. This translates into CASSPGQPPEKLFF.

V gene TRBV11-3 combines with J gene TRBJ2-2; no definite D call. V lost 5 bases, J lost 4 bases, and 8 bases lay in between. This CDR3 is 13 amino acids long. The germline V gene has CDR1 SGHNT and CDR2 YENEEA. CDR3 DNA: TGTGCCAGCAGCCACCACAGCACCGGGGAGCTGTTTTTT. Its protein product is CASSHHSTGELFF.

The chain employs TRBV18 and TRBJ2-7; 11 bases map to TRBD2. V lost 2 bases and J lost 4; bases outside the gene matches: 4. This CDR3 is 15 amino acids long. In germline, CDR1 is KGHSH, CDR2 LQKENI. The CDR3 DNA sequence: TGTGCCAGCTCACCAACGACTAGCGGGAAATACGAGCAGTACTTC. The encoded protein is CASSPTTSGKYEQYF.

V is TRBV25-1 and J is TRBJ2-3, with D perhaps TRBD1 (5 bases). V was shortened by 4 bases and J by 3 bases, with 8 bases between the two germline ends. Germline V gene data show CDR1 as MGHDK and CDR2 as SYGVNS. There are 13 residues in the CDR3. This chain's CDR3 is CASSVPGTDTQYF. The DNA for the CDR3 is TGTGCCAGCAGTGTTCCAGGGACAGATACGCAGTATTTT.

The chain has TRBV15 and TRBJ1-1; maybe TRBD1 (6 bases). In germline, CDR1 is LNHNV, CDR2 YYDKDF (reference sequence). The V and J ends lost 1 base and 0 bases respectively, with 9 bases between them. The CDR3 length is 15 residues. DNA of the CDR3: TGTGCCACCAGCAGAGTGGACAGCGTGAACACTGAAGCTTTCTTT. Encoded protein: CATSRVDSVNTEAFF.

The V and J genes are TRBV4-3 and TRBJ2-7; D is perhaps TRBD1 (6 bases). Germline V gene sequence: CDR1 LGHNA, CDR2 YSLEER. Trimming took off 1 base at V and 2 bases at J, with 15 bases between the two ends. The CDR3 sequence is 16 residues long. CDR3 region: CASSQGFRGTTYEQYF. CDR3 DNA: TGCGCCAGCAGCCAAGGGTTCAGGGGAACCACCTACGAGCAGTACTTC.

The count of this clone is one. The DNA for the CDR3 is TGTGCCAGCAGCCCCACAGGGGCTGGAAACACCATATATTTT. Amino acid sequence: CASSPTGAGNTIYF. The chain couples TRBV6-5 to TRBJ1-3; TRBD1 aligns across 7 bases. The CDR3 contains 14 residues. Germline values: CDR1 MNHEY, CDR2 SVGAGI. Trimming took 6 bases from V and 2 from J; bases not matched to a gene: 4.

This chain links TRBV27 with TRBJ2-3; D is possibly TRBD1 (5 bases). The CDR3 sequence is 16 residues long. The germline CDR1 and CDR2 sequences are MNHEY and SMNVEV (reference sequence). V lost 3 bases and J lost 2, with 15 bases in between. The CDR3 DNA reads as TGTGCCAGCAGTTTCGTGGAGCCAGGGCCCACAGATACGCAGTATTTT. This translates into CASSFVEPGPTDTQYF.

This clone came up once. The chain couples TRBV25-1 to TRBJ2-1; 8 nucleotides align to TRBD1. With 9 bases clipped from V and 7 bases from J, the junction kept 14 bases outside the gene matches. Germline lookup yields CDR1 MGHDK and CDR2 SYGVNS. CDR3 length: 15 amino acids. CDR3 nucleotide sequence: TGTGCCAGTCCTCTCCCGGGACAGGTCAGTAATGAGCAGTTCTTC. Translation gives CASPLPGQVSNEQFF.

This clone was detected a few times. This chain links TRBV9 with TRBJ2-5; 9 bases are shared with TRBD1. Germline V gene lookup returns CDR1 SGDLS and CDR2 YYNGEE. The CDR3 is made up of 14 amino acids. The trim removed 3 bases at V and 3 bases at J, leaving 3 bases unmatched. The CDR3 nucleotides read TGTGCCAGCAGCGGGGGACAGGGAAAAGAGACCCAGTACTTC. Residues: CASSGGQGKETQYF. Variable domain in full (rest from reference TRBV9 and TRBJ2-5): DSGVTQTPKHLITATGQRVTLRCSPRSGDLSVYWYQQSLDQGLQFLIQYYNGEERAKGNILERFSAQQFPDLHSELNLSSLELGDSALYFCASSGGQGKETQYFGPGTRLLVL.

The V call is TRBV11-2, the J call TRBJ2-5; 7 bases line up with TRBD1. This CDR3 has 14 residues. J was trimmed by 2 bases and V by 5 bases; bases with no gene match: 5. The germline gives CDR1 SGHAT, CDR2 FQNNGV. For the CDR3, the DNA is TGTGCCAGCAGCCAGAGGGACAGTCAAGAGACCCAGTACTTC. Its protein product is CASSQRDSQETQYF.

This sequence joins TRBV7-2 and TRBJ2-7; no firm D call. Germline assignment: CDR1 SGHTA and CDR2 FQGNSA. The CDR3 is 15 amino acids. V shed 0 bases and J shed 0 bases, with 9 bases lying between them. The CDR3 DNA follows: TGTGCCAGCAGCTTAGCGAGAGAGAGCTCCTACGAGCAGTACTTC. Its protein product is CASSLARESSYEQYF.

The chain employs TRBV7-8 and TRBJ2-1; TRBD1 matches at 9 bases. This CDR3 is 15 amino acids long. Germline CDR1 and CDR2: SGHVS and FQNEAQ. The ends lost 7 bases at V and 4 bases at J; junction bases unmatched: 8. The CDR3 DNA sequence: TGTGCCAGCACCTCACCCGGGACAGGGTACAATGAGCAGTTCTTC. Residues: CASTSPGTGYNEQFF.

Here the CDR3 reads CASSRSDRGDEKLFF. The CDR3 DNA follows: TGCGCCAGCAGCCGATCGGACAGGGGTGATGAAAAACTGTTTTTT. This rearrangement joins TRBV4-3 to TRBJ1-4; 9 nucleotides agree with TRBD1. V lost 4 bases, J lost 6 bases, and 6 bases stayed unmatched. Germline loops: CDR1 LGHNA, CDR2 YSLEER. This CDR3 is built from 15 residues.

The rearrangement uses TRBV7-2 and TRBJ2-5; TRBD2 is a possible D gene (6 bases). The CDR3 consists of 14 residues. Trimming took 1 base from V and 5 from J, leaving 11 bases between them. CDR1 is SGHTA and CDR2 is FQGNSA in the germline V gene. CDR3: CASSLVTRGETQYF. CDR3 coding DNA: TGTGCCAGCAGCTTAGTTACCCGGGGGGAGACCCAGTACTTC.

The chain couples TRBV7-8 to TRBJ2-7, with 13 positions matching TRBD2. Per the germline V gene, CDR1 is SGHVS and CDR2 is FQNEAQ. This CDR3 has 16 amino acids. Unmatched junction bases numbered 9, after V lost 5 bases and J lost 5 bases. CDR3 DNA sequence: TGTGCCAGCAGCGAGCGGACTAGCGGGAGTTTTCACGAGCAGTACTTC. This codes for CASSERTSGSFHEQYF.